This TCR beta chain was documented in a study of shared clonotypes between healthy human individuals. Evenly divided among several immunoSEQ plates was the genomic DNA of each subset. Each PCR replicate from the sorted subsets contained about 200 ng DNA, which is about 30,000 T cell genomes. The table came from immunoSEQ multiplex PCR; TCRdb's copy has only in-frame clones and leaves some out. This table has around 100,000 clones, about 70% appearing once. This clone has more than one count but fewer than ten. This TCR was recovered from a young woman in good health. What was sequenced was memory CD8+ T cells sorted from blood. Subset reported: CD45RO+ cells pooled with CCR7-negative TemRA cells.

The CDR3 DNA follows: TGTGCCAGCAGTGAGACCCAGCGGGAGGGCCAAGATACGCAGTATTTT. This codes for CASSETQREGQDTQYF. This sequence joins TRBV25-1 and TRBJ2-3, with 10 bases matching TRBD2. This CDR3 is 16 amino acids long. Germline-derived CDR1 and CDR2 are MGHDK and SYGVNS. The V gene end was trimmed by 3 bases and the J gene end by 5 bases; junction bases not matched to a gene: 8. Using reference TRBV25-1 and TRBJ2-3 for the parts outside the CDR3, the full variable domain is EADIYQTPRYLVIGTGKKITLECSQTMGHDKMYWYQQDPGMELHLIHYSYGVNSTEKGDLSSESTVSRIRTEHFPLTLESARPSHTSQYLCASSETQREGQDTQYFGPGTRLTVL.